A selection of T cell receptor beta chains follows, all from one sample in a study of CD8 T cells in ankylosing spondylitis. TCRdb reprocessed the 5' RACE reads with MiXCR, giving one entry per CDR3 protein. Of some 200,000 distinct CDR3 sequences in the sample, 9.5% to 15% were seen once. Sequencing was done on a sample of blood, either unsorted or a sorted T cell fraction (not recorded which). The receptors shown here come from a male donor with ankylosing spondylitis or in good health (not recorded which). CDR3s include the opening cysteine and the closing phenylalanine or tryptophan. A D gene is named only where the DNA matches it firmly. Clone size is given for some rows only: seen once, a few or many times, or a class if the clone is expanded.

d_gene	j_gene	v_gene	abundance	CDR3aa	CDR3nt
-	TRBJ2-1	TRBV4-1	-	CASSQVEGSDYNEQFF	TGCGCCAGCAGCCAAGTCGAGGGTAGCGACTACAATGAGCAGTTCTTC
-	TRBJ2-2	TRBV10-1	few	CASSESLLSGELFF	TGCGCCAGCAGTGAGTCGTTGTTGTCCGGGGAGCTGTTTTTT
TRBD2	TRBJ2-7	TRBV27	many	CASSDTSGGFSSYEQYF	TGTGCCAGCAGCGATACTAGCGGGGGGTTCTCCTCCTACGAGCAGTACTTC
-	TRBJ2-2	TRBV10-2	-	CASKPGPQLYTGELFF	TGCGCCAGCAAACCAGGGCCCCAACTGTACACCGGGGAGCTGTTTTTT
-	TRBJ1-1	TRBV4-1	many	CASSQGVLNTEAFF	TGCGCCAGCAGCCAGGGAGTATTGAACACTGAAGCTTTCTTT
TRBD2	TRBJ2-1	TRBV11-2	many	CASSLDGLAGYNEQFF	TGTGCCAGCAGCTTAGACGGACTAGCGGGATACAATGAGCAGTTCTTC
-	TRBJ1-1	TRBV7-2	-	CASSLQGYTEAFF	TGTGCCAGCAGCTTACAGGGCTACACTGAAGCTTTCTTT
TRBD2	TRBJ2-1	TRBV29-1	many	CSGMGTSGINEQFF	TGCAGCGGAATGGGGACTAGCGGGATCAATGAGCAGTTCTTC
-	TRBJ2-3	TRBV20-1	-	CSAHKALRTDTQYF	TGCAGTGCCCATAAAGCACTCCGCACAGATACGCAGTATTTT
-	TRBJ2-7	TRBV7-2	once	CASSLYPPPYEQYF	TGTGCCAGCAGCTTATATCCCCCCCCCTACGAGCAGTACTTC
TRBD1	TRBJ2-7	TRBV5-6	many	CASSFGVPGQSIFYEQYF	TGTGCCAGCAGCTTTGGCGTCCCGGGACAGTCCATTTTCTACGAGCAGTACTTC
TRBD2	TRBJ2-7	TRBV4-1	-	CASSPQGAGTPYEQYF	TGCGCCAGCAGCCCCCAGGGAGCGGGGACCCCCTACGAGCAGTACTTC
-	TRBJ2-7	TRBV5-1	-	CASSYRTAYEQYF	TGCGCCAGCAGCTACCGGACCGCCTACGAGCAGTACTTC
-	TRBJ1-1	TRBV7-9	-	CASSRENTEAFF	TGTGCCAGCAGCCGCGAGAACACTGAAGCTTTCTTT
-	TRBJ1-1	TRBV5-1	-	CASSLGGQPNTEAFF	TGCGCCAGCAGCTTGGGCGGCCAGCCGAACACTGAAGCTTTCTTT
-	TRBJ2-7	TRBV20-1	few	CSASFPGSTDYEQYF	TGCAGTGCTAGCTTTCCAGGTAGTACCGATTACGAGCAGTACTTC
-	TRBJ1-1	TRBV20-1	many	CSARDLREATEAFF	TGCAGTGCTAGAGATCTCAGGGAGGCCACTGAAGCTTTCTTT
-	TRBJ2-7	TRBV27	many	CASSWGSSYEQYF	TGTGCCAGCAGTTGGGGGAGCTCCTACGAGCAGTACTTC
-	TRBJ2-7	TRBV10-3	many	CAIRNQGSSYEQYF	TGTGCCATCAGAAACCAGGGTAGCTCCTACGAGCAGTACTTC
-	TRBJ1-3	TRBV7-8	-	CASSLVHLAGSSGNTIYF	TGTGCCAGCAGCTTAGTCCACCTAGCGGGGTCCTCTGGAAACACCATATATTTT
-	TRBJ1-1	TRBV6-1	-	CASSEAEGGMNTEAFF	TGTGCCAGCAGTGAAGCGGAGGGGGGGATGAACACTGAAGCTTTCTTT
-	TRBJ2-2	TRBV5-1	many	CASSQPYRAAGELFF	TGCGCCAGCAGCCAGCCATACAGGGCAGCGGGGGAGCTGTTTTTT
-	TRBJ2-3	TRBV27	many	CASRWSKDTQYF	TGTGCCAGCCGTTGGAGCAAGGATACGCAGTATTTT
TRBD1	TRBJ1-2	TRBV30	many	CAWSETGAYGYTF	TGTGCCTGGAGTGAGACAGGGGCCTATGGCTACACCTTC
-	TRBJ1-1	TRBV27	many	CASSSGWPTEAFF	TGTGCCAGCAGTTCCGGTTGGCCCACTGAAGCTTTCTTT
TRBD2	TRBJ2-7	TRBV7-9	few	CASSLGLAGSEQYF	TGTGCCAGCAGCTTAGGACTAGCGGGAAGCGAGCAGTACTTC
-	TRBJ1-5	TRBV27	-	CASSLNGVTQPQHF	TGTGCCAGCAGTTTAAACGGGGTGACTCAGCCCCAGCATTTT
TRBD2	TRBJ2-6	TRBV6-1	-	CASSEHSGAGANVLTF	TGTGCCAGCAGTGAACATAGCGGGGCTGGGGCCAACGTCCTGACTTTC
TRBD2	TRBJ2-1	TRBV5-6	few	CASSYGTSGEQFF	TGTGCCAGCAGCTACGGGACTAGCGGCGAGCAGTTCTTC